These 23 T cell receptor beta chains were sequenced from one sample in a study of blood T cell repertoires in COVID-19 (dated by TCRdb to the early 2020s). Libraries were made using the immunoSEQ multiplex PCR assay. The table was pulled from immuneACCESS by TCRdb, which kept in-frame rearrangements only. Such tables lose some clones; where checked, under half of the loss comes from unresolved V genes, and the rest has no known cause. For this sample there are roughly 500,000 clones; 89% appear just once. Clones ranked in the top ten supply roughly 0.84% of the sample. Sequencing used peripheral blood. The receptors shown here come from a man between 18 and 35 years old with COVID-19, enrolled during active disease.

CDR3 DNA sequence: TGTGCCAGCAGCCGAAACGGGGAACAGACCCAGTACTTC. It is translated as CASSRNGEQTQYF. V and J are TRBV7-2 and TRBJ2-5, with D perhaps TRBD2 (5 bases). Germline V gene sequence: CDR1 SGHTA, CDR2 FQGNSA. V was pared by 5 bases and J by 6 bases, with 13 bases between. CDR3 size: 13 residues.

The chain is built from TRBV5-6 and TRBJ1-2, with 10 positions matching TRBD1. With 6 bases clipped from V and 7 bases from J, the junction kept 6 bases outside the gene matches. This CDR3 comprises 13 residues. The germline V gene encodes CDR1 SGHDT and CDR2 YYEEEE. This CDR3 is CASKRQGAFGYTF. The CDR3 DNA is TGTGCCAGCAAGAGACAGGGGGCATTTGGCTACACCTTC.

The chain carries TRBV12-5 and TRBJ2-7; D is unclear. This CDR3 region has 11 residues. From germline, CDR1 is LGHNT and CDR2 FRNRAP. V was cut by 2 bases and J by 4 bases, with 3 bases left in between. The CDR3 DNA reads as TGTGCTAGTGGTTTGCTTTACGAGCAGTACTTC. Protein sequence: CASGLLYEQYF. The full variable domain, rest sourced from reference TRBV12-5 and TRBJ2-7, is DARVTQTPRHKVTEMGQEVTMRCQPILGHNTVFWYRQTMMQGLELLAYFRNRAPLDDSGMPKDRFSAEMPDATLATLKIQPSEPRDSAVYFCASGLLYEQYFGPGTRLTVT.

Only a few counts were recorded for this clone. The chain has TRBV6-5 and TRBJ2-1; D is ambiguous. This CDR3 region has 11 residues. With 6 bases removed from V and 8 bases from J, the gap between germline ends came to 8 bases. Germline values: CDR1 MNHEY, CDR2 SVGAGI. The CDR3 nucleotides read TGTGCCAGCAGAAGAGATCATGAGCAGTTCTTC. It yields the protein CASRRDHEQFF.

As DNA, the CDR3 is TGTGCCAGCAGCCAAGTCCGCGGGGGGGACGGGGCCAACGTCCTGACTTTC. Translating it yields CASSQVRGGDGANVLTF. The gene calls are TRBV3-1 (or the pseudogene TRBV3-2) and TRBJ2-6; 9 nucleotides align to TRBD2. Per germline, CDR1 LGHDT and CDR2 YNNKEL (reference sequence). V gave up 1 base and J gave up 4 bases; unmatched junction bases: 5. The CDR3 is 17 amino acids.

The chain is built from TRBV4-1 and TRBJ2-5; TRBD2 agrees at 10 bases. CDR3 size: 16 residues. Germline V gene data show CDR1 as MGHRA and CDR2 as YSYEKL. The trim removed 1 base at V and 2 bases at J, leaving 4 bases unmatched. The CDR3 DNA is TGCGCCAGCAGCCAAGTAACGGGACTAGCGCAAGAGACCCAGTACTTC. This codes for CASSQVTGLAQETQYF.

The chain combines TRBV24-1 with TRBJ2-1, with TRBD2 identical over 7 bases. The CDR3 is 15 residues long. With 5 bases clipped from V and 7 bases from J, the junction kept 10 bases outside the gene matches. Germline CDR1 and CDR2: KGHDR and SFDVKD. Written as DNA, the CDR3 is TGTGCCACCAGTGGGGAGACTAGCTGGGGAAATGAGCAGTTCTTC. Protein sequence: CATSGETSWGNEQFF.

This clone came up once. The CDR3 spells CASSASGAGNEQFF. CDR3 nucleotide sequence: TGTGCCAGCAGTGCGAGCGGGGCGGGTAATGAGCAGTTCTTC. The rearrangement joins TRBV6-4 to TRBJ2-1, with 7 bases lining up with TRBD2. The CDR3 covers 14 residues. The V gene end was trimmed by 4 bases and the J gene end by 7 bases; junction bases not matched to a gene: 7. From germline, CDR1 is MRHNA and CDR2 SNTAGT.

The CDR3 nucleotides read TGTGCCAGCGCCGCCAGGAGGGGGGGGTACACCGGGGAGCTGTTTTTT. This codes for CASAARRGGYTGELFF. The rearrangement joins TRBV2 to TRBJ2-2; D might be TRBD2 (7 bases). The CDR3 runs to 16 residues. The V gene lost 8 bases and the J gene lost 3 bases, with 19 bases spanning the gap. Germline V gives CDR1 SNHLY, CDR2 FYNNEI.

The rearrangement joins TRBV18 to TRBJ2-7, with D perhaps matching TRBD1 (6 bases). The germline V and J ends were trimmed by 2 bases and 0 bases, with 11 bases remaining between them. Germline CDR1 is KGHSH and CDR2 is LQKENI. CDR3 length: 15 residues. CDR3: CASSPSTGSSYEQYF. For the CDR3, the DNA is TGTGCCAGCTCACCATCTACAGGGTCCTCCTACGAGCAGTACTTC.

This sequence joins TRBV7-3 and TRBJ2-1; 8 nucleotides line up with TRBD2. CDR3 length: 16 residues. The germline V gene encodes CDR1 SGHTA and CDR2 FQGTGA. The trim removed 2 bases at V and 1 base at J, leaving 4 bases unmatched. CDR3 protein: CASSLRRGDSYNEQFF. DNA of the CDR3: TGTGCCAGCAGCTTACGGCGGGGGGATTCCTACAATGAGCAGTTCTTC.

This chain links TRBV20-1 with TRBJ2-7; TRBD1 matches 7 bases. V shed 3 bases and J 7 bases; nucleotides not matched to a gene: 6. The CDR3 contains 12 residues. Germline values: CDR1 DFQATT, CDR2 SNEGSKA (reference sequence). CDR3 sequence (DNA): TGCAGTGCTAGTAAGGGGGCAGGGGAGCAGTACTTC. Protein sequence: CSASKGAGEQYF.

The chain joins TRBV6-1 to TRBJ2-7; 8 nucleotides agree with TRBD1. This CDR3 has 14 residues. V lost 1 base and J lost 3; bases outside the gene matches: 2. Germline values: CDR1 MNHNS, CDR2 SASEGT. The CDR3 loop is CASSEVGQGYEQYF. The CDR3 coding sequence is TGTGCCAGCAGTGAAGTAGGACAGGGCTACGAGCAGTACTTC.

This rearrangement joins TRBV11-2 to TRBJ2-2; a weak D match, TRBD2 (6 bases). Germline values: CDR1 SGHAT, CDR2 FQNNGV. The V end was cut by 1 base, the J end by 7 bases, with 13 bases between. The CDR3 is 15 residues long. The CDR3 loop reads CASSLVSQGGGELFF. As DNA, the CDR3 is TGTGCCAGCAGCTTAGTTTCTCAGGGAGGCGGGGAGCTGTTTTTT.

The V call is TRBV11-3, the J call TRBJ2-7; a weak D match, TRBD2 (6 bases). The germline V gene encodes CDR1 SGHNT and CDR2 YENEEA. V lost 1 base, J lost 1 base, and 14 bases lay in between. This CDR3 spans 16 amino acids. The CDR3 here is CASSLGSSGLSYEQYF. The CDR3 region has the DNA TGTGCCAGCAGCTTAGGGTCCAGCGGGTTATCCTACGAGCAGTACTTC.

In the case of this clone: At one boundary the junction diverges from the germline segment, which might be a read error. The chain has TRBV27 and TRBJ2-2; TRBD1 is a possible D gene (6 bases). The germline V gene encodes CDR1 MNHEY and CDR2 SMNVEV (reference sequence). The CDR3 runs 15 residues. CDR3 sequence reads: CASSLSGTTAGELSF. CDR3 nucleotides: TGTGCCAGCAGTTTATCTGGGACAACGGCCGGGGAGCTCTCTTTT.

This sequence joins TRBV6-6 and TRBJ2-4; TRBD1 is a possible D gene (5 bases). V was trimmed by 5 bases and J by 2 bases, leaving 10 bases between them. Germline V gene data show CDR1 as MNHNY and CDR2 as SVGAGI (reference sequence). The CDR3 runs 14 residues. CDR3 nucleotide sequence: TGTGCCAGCAGTCCGGACACCACCAAAAACATTCAGTACTTC. Translated: CASSPDTTKNIQYF.

The chain couples TRBV3-1 (or the pseudogene TRBV3-2) to TRBJ2-7; a possible D gene is TRBD2 (5 bases). Per the germline V gene, CDR1 is LGHDT and CDR2 is YNNKEL (reference sequence). Trimming pared 4 bases from V and 0 bases from J, leaving 16 bases between. There are 16 residues in the CDR3. CDR3 coding DNA: TGTGCCAGCAGCCCGCAAATAGCGCGTACCTCCTACGAGCAGTACTTC. Translated, it gives CASSPQIARTSYEQYF.

J is TRBJ1-5 and V is TRBV7-8; D perhaps matches TRBD1 (6 bases). V was pared by 5 bases and J by 7 bases, with 12 bases between. This CDR3 is 13 amino acids long. Per the germline V gene, CDR1 is SGHVS and CDR2 is FQNEAQ. This chain's CDR3 is CASSPGRGQPQHF. The CDR3 nucleotides are TGTGCCAGCAGCCCAGGGAGGGGGCAGCCCCAGCATTTT.

The chain has TRBV11-2 and TRBJ2-7, with D perhaps TRBD1 (5 bases). The CDR3 has 14 residues. The V end was cut by 6 bases, the J end by 2 bases, with 14 bases between. CDR1 and CDR2 from the germline V gene are SGHAT and FQNNGV. The CDR3 is CASRRIGEPYEQYF. CDR3 nucleotide sequence: TGTGCCAGCAGACGTATAGGGGAACCCTACGAGCAGTACTTC.

The V call is TRBV2, the J call TRBJ1-2; TRBD1 might be the D (5 bases). The V end lost 4 bases, the J end lost 0 bases, and 9 bases lay between the germline ends. The CDR3 is 14 amino acids. Germline V gives CDR1 SNHLY, CDR2 FYNNEI. CDR3 sequence: CASSATETNYGYTF. CDR3 in DNA: TGTGCCAGCAGTGCGACAGAAACTAACTATGGCTACACCTTC.

This sequence joins TRBV5-1 and TRBJ1-1, with 8 nucleotides matching TRBD1. Germline V gene data show CDR1 as SGHRS and CDR2 as YFSETQ. V dropped 0 bases and J dropped 4; count of bases not matched to a gene: 5. This CDR3 is built from 15 residues. CDR3 DNA: TGCGCCAGCAGCTTGGATCCACAGGGGGTCACTGAAGCTTTCTTT. It is translated as CASSLDPQGVTEAFF.

A few counts support this clone. The genes are TRBV11-2 and TRBJ2-1; TRBD1 agrees at 7 bases. Germline V gene data show CDR1 as SGHAT and CDR2 as FQNNGV. J was trimmed by 10 bases and V by 3 bases; bases with no gene match: 6. There are 13 residues in the CDR3. This chain's CDR3 is CASSFSPRGEQFF. The CDR3 region has the DNA TGTGCCAGCAGCTTCTCGCCCAGGGGGGAGCAGTTCTTC.